The sequence of this T cell receptor (beta chain) was determined in a study of T cell responses to AZD1222 COVID-19 vaccine. Study observations and caveats: Targeting of unmutated variant regions was reportedly seen in nearly half of spike-specific TCRs. Repertoire sampling happened only post peak T cell response. Baseline seropositives among AZD1222 recipients totaled only six or seven. Among the donors, most were white British and more were female, and clonal diversity was possibly underestimated.

Turning to this clone: The antigen is unknown.

Trimming removed 5 bases from V and 6 bases from J, with 5 bases in between. The CDR3 is made up of 11 amino acids. Germline CDR1 SGHVS, CDR2 FQNEAQ. TCRdb's copy holds only in-frame clones and misses some; the assay was immunoSEQ multiplex PCR. The sample holds about 190,000 clones, around 93% seen once. The sequence derives from an adult in good health. The genes are TRBV7-8 and TRBJ2-1, with D uncertain. The sample here was peripheral blood, taken on day 0 of AZD1222 vaccination. The CDR3: CASSPINEQFF. The CDR3 region has the DNA TGTGCCAGCAGCCCAATCAATGAGCAGTTCTTC.